The T cell receptor (beta chain) described here comes from a study of glioma-infiltrating T cells after dendritic cell vaccination. This sample's time point: after dendritic cell vaccination, including at tumor progression/relapse. PBMC were collected before vaccination, two weeks after the third vaccination, and at progression. The PCR used 60 V beta and 13 J beta primers. TCRdb's copy holds only in-frame clones and misses some; the assay was immunoSEQ multiplex PCR. The sample contains tens of thousands of clones, 85% of which appear only once. CDR3 size: 15 residues. V lost 3 bases, J lost 4 bases, and 9 bases stayed unmatched. Germline lookup yields CDR1 SQVTM and CDR2 ANQGSEA. This clone was counted a single time.

The genes are TRBV29-1 and TRBJ1-2; 9 nucleotides line up with TRBD1. Sequencing used blood, obtained after dendritic cell vaccination. The receptor comes from a human donor with glioblastoma. The CDR3 DNA reads as TGCAGCGTTGAGCTCCGGGACAGGGTGGTCTATGGCTACACCTTC. Residues: CSVELRDRVVYGYTF. The full variable domain, completed using reference TRBV29-1 and TRBJ1-2, is SAVISQKPSRDICQRGTSLTIQCQVDSQVTMMFWYRQQPGQSLTLIATANQGSEATYESGFVIDKFPISRPNLTFSTLTVSNMSPEDSSIYLCSVELRDRVVYGYTFGSGTRLTVV.